These T cell receptor beta chains were read from a single sample in a study of regulatory T cells in long-lasting Graves disease. In TCRdb, the multiplex PCR reads were re-called with MiXCR into one record per CDR3 protein. The table has approximately 500,000 distinct CDR3 sequences, about 22% seen once. The sample here was peripheral blood mononuclear cells (PBMCs), taken when the disease was refractory, from a patient treated with antithyroid drugs. Source of these receptors: a female donor with Graves disease. The CDR3 runs from the conserved cysteine through the conserved F or W. Fields, in order: J gene, D gene, V gene, clone size, CDR3 DNA, CDR3 protein. A D gene is named only where the DNA matches it firmly. Only some rows state a clone size, as once, few, many or a class for expanded clones.

j_call: TRBJ1-3; d_call: TRBD1; v_call: TRBV7-2; clone_size: .; cdr3_nt: TGTGCCAGCAGCTCCGTAGGGGGCGCAACAGCCCACTCTGGAAACACCATATATTTT; cdr3_aa: CASSSVGGATAHSGNTIYF
j_call: TRBJ2-1; d_call: TRBD2; v_call: TRBV28; clone_size: .; cdr3_nt: TGTGCCAGCAGTATTCACTCGGGACCCAGCGGGGGCCTTTACAATGAGCAGTTCTTC; cdr3_aa: CASSIHSGPSGGLYNEQFF
j_call: TRBJ1-1; d_call: .; v_call: TRBV5-1; clone_size: many; cdr3_nt: TGTGCCAGCAGCTTGGGAGGGGTAGGGACTGAAGCTTTCTTT; cdr3_aa: CASSLGGVGTEAFF
j_call: TRBJ2-2; d_call: TRBD2; v_call: TRBV7-9; clone_size: .; cdr3_nt: TGTGCCAGCAGCGAGCCGGGACTAGCGGGAACCGGGGAGCTGTTTTTT; cdr3_aa: CASSEPGLAGTGELFF
j_call: TRBJ2-5; d_call: .; v_call: TRBV19; clone_size: .; cdr3_nt: TGTGCCAGTAGTATAGGACAGCAAAGCAGTTTC; cdr3_aa: CASSIGQQSSF
j_call: TRBJ2-7; d_call: .; v_call: TRBV6-1; clone_size: many; cdr3_nt: TGTGCCAGCACTGAGGGGGTTTCCTACGAGCAGTACTTC; cdr3_aa: CASTEGVSYEQYF
j_call: TRBJ2-2; d_call: .; v_call: TRBV6-2/TRBV6-3; clone_size: many; cdr3_nt: TGTGCCAGCAGTTACTCGAGTAACGGGGAGCTGTTTTTT; cdr3_aa: CASSYSSNGELFF
j_call: TRBJ1-5; d_call: .; v_call: TRBV24-1; clone_size: .; cdr3_nt: TGTGCCACCAGTGATTCTCAGGGGTTCGAAAGCAATCAGCCCCAGCATTTT; cdr3_aa: CATSDSQGFESNQPQHF
j_call: TRBJ1-5; d_call: .; v_call: TRBV6-1; clone_size: many; cdr3_nt: TGTGCCAGCAGTGAACCACATCAGCCCCAGCATTTT; cdr3_aa: CASSEPHQPQHF
j_call: TRBJ1-2; d_call: .; v_call: TRBV6-2/TRBV6-3; clone_size: many; cdr3_nt: TGTGCCAGCAGTTACACGGCGGCAGTTTATGGCTACACCTTC; cdr3_aa: CASSYTAAVYGYTF
j_call: TRBJ1-1; d_call: .; v_call: TRBV5-1; clone_size: few; cdr3_nt: TGCGCCAGCAGCTTGGGCATAAGTGGGAACACTGAAGCTTTCTTT; cdr3_aa: CASSLGISGNTEAFF
j_call: TRBJ2-2; d_call: TRBD1; v_call: TRBV28; clone_size: .; cdr3_nt: TGTGCCAGCAGTTTGCAGGGGGCAAACGGGGAGCTGTTTTTT; cdr3_aa: CASSLQGANGELFF
j_call: TRBJ2-7; d_call: .; v_call: TRBV2; clone_size: .; cdr3_nt: TGTGCCAGCAGTGTCGAGCGGAGCTCCTACGAGCAGTACTTC; cdr3_aa: CASSVERSSYEQYF
j_call: TRBJ2-7; d_call: TRBD2; v_call: TRBV6-1; clone_size: few; cdr3_nt: TGTGCCAGCAGTCGGGACGGTGGACTAGCGACACCCTACGAGCAGTACTTC; cdr3_aa: CASSRDGGLATPYEQYF
j_call: TRBJ2-3; d_call: TRBD2; v_call: TRBV25-1; clone_size: .; cdr3_nt: TGTGCCAGCAGTGTGCTAGCGGGGAGAGGAGATACGCAGTATTTT; cdr3_aa: CASSVLAGRGDTQYF
j_call: TRBJ1-2; d_call: .; v_call: TRBV3-1; clone_size: many; cdr3_nt: TGTGCCAGCAGCCAAGATGCCGGCTACACCTTC; cdr3_aa: CASSQDAGYTF
j_call: TRBJ1-2; d_call: TRBD1; v_call: TRBV4-1; clone_size: few; cdr3_nt: TGCGCCAGCAGCCAAGGCAGGGGGCACACTTCTCTCTATGGCTACACCTTC; cdr3_aa: CASSQGRGHTSLYGYTF
j_call: TRBJ2-5; d_call: .; v_call: TRBV28; clone_size: .; cdr3_nt: TGTGCCAGCAGTTTACGGGGGGCTCCCCAAGAGACCCAGTACTTC; cdr3_aa: CASSLRGAPQETQYF
j_call: TRBJ1-1; d_call: .; v_call: TRBV19; clone_size: many; cdr3_nt: TGTGCCAGTAGTATACTTGCCAGGTACGGTGAAGCTTTCTTT; cdr3_aa: CASSILARYGEAFF
j_call: TRBJ1-6; d_call: .; v_call: TRBV10-3; clone_size: few; cdr3_nt: TGTGCCATCAGTGTAAGGGGTAGTAATTCACCCCTCCACTTT; cdr3_aa: CAISVRGSNSPLHF
j_call: TRBJ2-2; d_call: TRBD2; v_call: TRBV19; clone_size: few; cdr3_nt: TGTGCCAGTAGTATTCAAGCGGGAGGCCACGGGGAGCTGTTTTTT; cdr3_aa: CASSIQAGGHGELFF
j_call: TRBJ2-2; d_call: .; v_call: TRBV11-3; clone_size: many; cdr3_nt: TGTGCCAGCAGCTTAAGTTCCGGGGAGCTGTTTTTT; cdr3_aa: CASSLSSGELFF
j_call: TRBJ2-7; d_call: .; v_call: TRBV2; clone_size: .; cdr3_nt: TGTGCCAGCAGTGAGTTACAGGGTGACTACGAGCAGTACTTC; cdr3_aa: CASSELQGDYEQYF
j_call: TRBJ2-1; d_call: .; v_call: TRBV7-2; clone_size: .; cdr3_nt: TGTGCCAGCAGCTCTACCAAGAGCTCCTACAATGAGCAGTTCTTC; cdr3_aa: CASSSTKSSYNEQFF
j_call: TRBJ1-2; d_call: .; v_call: TRBV28; clone_size: many; cdr3_nt: TGTGCCAGCAGTTTATCAGACAGGAGATCTAACTATGGCTACACCTTC; cdr3_aa: CASSLSDRRSNYGYTF
j_call: TRBJ2-7; d_call: .; v_call: TRBV6-1; clone_size: few; cdr3_nt: TGTGCCAGCAATAAGGATAGCTACGAGCAGTACTTC; cdr3_aa: CASNKDSYEQYF
j_call: TRBJ1-1; d_call: .; v_call: TRBV29-1; clone_size: .; cdr3_nt: TGCAGCGTTGAAGATCGGGTCCGGACGCGGGCAGCGGACACTGAAGCTTTCTTT; cdr3_aa: CSVEDRVRTRAADTEAFF
j_call: TRBJ2-7; d_call: TRBD2; v_call: TRBV7-9; clone_size: many; cdr3_nt: TGTGCCAGCAGCCCAAGTGGACTAGCGTCAACCTACGAGCAGTACTTC; cdr3_aa: CASSPSGLASTYEQYF
j_call: TRBJ2-7; d_call: .; v_call: TRBV28; clone_size: many; cdr3_nt: TGTGCCAGCAGTTTTGCCTCCTACTACGAGCAGTACTTC; cdr3_aa: CASSFASYYEQYF
j_call: TRBJ2-7; d_call: .; v_call: TRBV3-1; clone_size: once; cdr3_nt: TGTGCCAGCAGCCAAGATTTTAGAAACGAGCAGTACTTC; cdr3_aa: CASSQDFRNEQYF
j_call: TRBJ2-7; d_call: .; v_call: TRBV29-1; clone_size: few; cdr3_nt: TGCAGCGCCACGAAGGGGGCGGGAGGCGAGCAGTACTTC; cdr3_aa: CSATKGAGGEQYF
j_call: TRBJ2-2; d_call: TRBD1; v_call: TRBV27; clone_size: .; cdr3_nt: TGTGCCAGCAGTTCACATCCGGGACAGGGTTATACCGGGGAGCTGTTTTTT; cdr3_aa: CASSSHPGQGYTGELFF
j_call: TRBJ1-3; d_call: .; v_call: TRBV20-1; clone_size: many; cdr3_nt: TGCAGTGCTAGAGATCGGACAGACCTCTCTGGAAACACCATATATTTT; cdr3_aa: CSARDRTDLSGNTIYF
j_call: TRBJ1-2; d_call: .; v_call: TRBV5-4; clone_size: .; cdr3_nt: TGTGCCAGCAGCCTTACTTGGGACTATGGCTACACCTTC; cdr3_aa: CASSLTWDYGYTF
j_call: TRBJ1-1; d_call: .; v_call: TRBV28; clone_size: few; cdr3_nt: TGTGCCAGCAACTCTCCCAACCGAGGGGCTTTCTTT; cdr3_aa: CASNSPNRGAFF
j_call: TRBJ1-3; d_call: TRBD1; v_call: TRBV30; clone_size: .; cdr3_nt: TGTGCCTGGAGTGTTGGACAGGGAGAAAAGACCATATATTTT; cdr3_aa: CAWSVGQGEKTIYF
j_call: TRBJ1-1; d_call: .; v_call: TRBV11-1; clone_size: many; cdr3_nt: TGTGCCAGCAGCTACAGTCCCACTGAAGCTTTCTTT; cdr3_aa: CASSYSPTEAFF
j_call: TRBJ2-1; d_call: TRBD1; v_call: TRBV7-9; clone_size: once; cdr3_nt: TGTGCCAGCCACGGGACAGGGGGCTGGGATGAGCAGTTCTTC; cdr3_aa: CASHGTGGWDEQFF
j_call: TRBJ1-1; d_call: .; v_call: TRBV11-2; clone_size: few; cdr3_nt: TGTGCCAGCCGCCGCACTCAGGGGTCTGAAGCTTTCTTT; cdr3_aa: CASRRTQGSEAFF
j_call: TRBJ2-7; d_call: .; v_call: TRBV15; clone_size: few; cdr3_nt: TGTGCCACCAGCCTCCCGGGGAGCTCCTACGAGCAGTACTTC; cdr3_aa: CATSLPGSSYEQYF
j_call: TRBJ1-2; d_call: TRBD1; v_call: TRBV7-2; clone_size: many; cdr3_nt: TGTGCCAGCAGCTCGGGACAGGGGACTGGGTACTATGGCTACACCTTC; cdr3_aa: CASSSGQGTGYYGYTF
j_call: TRBJ1-4; d_call: .; v_call: TRBV28; clone_size: many; cdr3_nt: TGTGCCAGCAGCCCTGACGGGGCCAATGAAAAACTGTTTTTT; cdr3_aa: CASSPDGANEKLFF
j_call: TRBJ2-1; d_call: TRBD2; v_call: TRBV11-3; clone_size: .; cdr3_nt: TGTGCCAGCAGCTTAGGACTAGCGGCCTACAATGAGCAGTTCTTC; cdr3_aa: CASSLGLAAYNEQFF
j_call: TRBJ1-1; d_call: .; v_call: TRBV6-9; clone_size: many; cdr3_nt: TGTGCCAGCAGTTACTCAGGGAGGGACACTGAAGCTTTCTTT; cdr3_aa: CASSYSGRDTEAFF
j_call: TRBJ1-5; d_call: TRBD1; v_call: TRBV20-1; clone_size: .; cdr3_nt: TGCAGTGCTAAGACAGGGGGCAATCAGCCCCAGCATTTT; cdr3_aa: CSAKTGGNQPQHF
j_call: TRBJ1-5; d_call: TRBD1; v_call: TRBV7-9; clone_size: many; cdr3_nt: TGTGCCAGCAGTTCGGGACAGGGGAATCAGCCCCAGCATTTT; cdr3_aa: CASSSGQGNQPQHF
j_call: TRBJ1-2; d_call: TRBD1; v_call: TRBV28; clone_size: many; cdr3_nt: TGTGCCAGCAGTTTGAAGGGGGCGCAGCGATATGGCTACACCTTC; cdr3_aa: CASSLKGAQRYGYTF
j_call: TRBJ2-7; d_call: .; v_call: TRBV29-1; clone_size: many; cdr3_nt: TGCAGCCCGAGGTGGCGGGAGCAGTACTTC; cdr3_aa: CSPRWREQYF
j_call: TRBJ2-2; d_call: .; v_call: TRBV3-1; clone_size: few; cdr3_nt: TGTGCCAGCAGCAAAAGCACCGGGGAGCTGTTTTTT; cdr3_aa: CASSKSTGELFF
j_call: TRBJ2-5; d_call: .; v_call: TRBV28; clone_size: many; cdr3_nt: TGTGCCAGCGTCAAAACTGGGGGGCAAGAGACCCAGTACTTC; cdr3_aa: CASVKTGGQETQYF
j_call: TRBJ2-7; d_call: .; v_call: TRBV24-1; clone_size: many; cdr3_nt: TGTGCCACCAGCGCCGGGGTTGGAGCAAGCTCCTACGAGCAGTACTTC; cdr3_aa: CATSAGVGASSYEQYF
j_call: TRBJ2-7; d_call: TRBD2; v_call: TRBV10-3; clone_size: few; cdr3_nt: TGTGCCATCAGTCGGGGACTAGCGGGCGCCTTTCTTTCCTACGAGCAGTACTTC; cdr3_aa: CAISRGLAGAFLSYEQYF
j_call: TRBJ2-7; d_call: .; v_call: TRBV29-1; clone_size: .; cdr3_nt: TGCAGCGTTGAGGGCGGGGTGCGGAACGAGCAGTACTTC; cdr3_aa: CSVEGGVRNEQYF